This TCR beta chain was recorded in a study of vaccination effects on CD4 cells after COVID-19. Whole-study context: It was two doses of either the BNT162b2 or mRNA-1273 vaccine that participants received. Study findings and constraints: Late post-vaccination, clones induced by infection and those induced by vaccine underwent marked clonal contraction.

Antigen-specific CD4+ T cells were expanded with viral peptide pools in the ViraFEST assay before sequencing. Scientists isolated CD4+ T cells after an approximately 10-day culture period ended. Vaccinees lacked prior SARS-CoV-2 infection and tested negative for nucleocapsid antibodies. Days 3 and 7 were when half the medium was replaced with IL-2 medium. Method: immunoSEQ multiplex PCR; TCRdb's copy keeps in-frame clones and lacks some. Of roughly 60,000 clones detected, roughly 70% appear once; the ten largest clones hold about 18%. Concerning this clone itself: Antigen: not known.

This CDR3 comprises 14 residues. Germline V gene sequence: CDR1 MDHEN, CDR2 SYDVKM. Trimming took 5 bases from V and 2 from J; bases not matched to a gene: 4. The starting material was CD4+ T cells from PBMCs cultured with SARS-CoV-2 spike peptides, obtained before COVID-19 vaccination. The origin of this receptor is a human donor who received a COVID-19 vaccine. The rearrangement links TRBV28 to TRBJ2-3, with 7 bases lining up with TRBD1. As DNA, the CDR3 is TGTGCCAGCAGTCAGGGACAGTTCACAGATACGCAGTATTTT. It specifies CASSQGQFTDTQYF.